The 23 T cell receptor beta chains in this list originate from one sample, sequenced in a study of CD8 T cells in ankylosing spondylitis (dated 2017 in TCRdb). What the work shows at the level of the full study, not this receptor alone: A TCR beta motif made up of under ten highly homologous amino acid variants appeared to be characteristic of blood from ankylosing spondylitis patients.

What these receptors recognize is not known. Receptors were amplified or captured by 5' RACE. These reads were obtained on an Illumina HiSeq 2500. TCRdb cleaned the public reads at Q25 with fastp, built clones with MiXCR and kept in-frame beta chains. Each CDR3 protein appears once, grouped with its most common genes and DNA. This sample gives about 700,000 distinct CDR3 sequences in total; roughly 19% of them show up just once. Roughly a fifth of the sample rests with the top ten. The sequenced sample consisted of blood, either unsorted or a sorted T cell fraction (not recorded which). The receptors come from a male donor with ankylosing spondylitis.

In its sample, this clonotype was seen a few times. The chain has TRBV3-1 and TRBJ1-2, with TRBD1 matching over 9 bases. The CDR3 extends over 18 amino acids. Germline V gene sequence: CDR1 LGHDT, CDR2 YNNKEL (reference sequence). The junction had 22 bases not matched to a gene; V was cut back by 4 bases and J by 10 bases. The chain's CDR3 is CASSPTGQGGLTAAYYTF. CDR3 coding DNA: TGTGCCAGCAGCCCCACGGGACAGGGAGGACTAACGGCTGCATACTACACCTTC.

The CDR3 loop is CASSLLTSGGAYEQFF. CDR3 DNA sequence: TGCGCCAGCAGCCTTCTTACTAGCGGGGGGGCGTATGAGCAGTTCTTC. The genes are TRBV4-1 and TRBJ2-1; 13 positions match TRBD2. The CDR3 length is 16 residues. The germline gives CDR1 MGHRA, CDR2 YSYEKL. V lost 4 bases, J lost 8 bases, and 8 bases stayed unmatched.

This clonotype was seen at least ten times. The rearrangement uses TRBV6-5 and TRBJ1-1; D is ambiguous. V dropped 2 bases and J dropped 0 bases, with 4 bases sitting between them. The germline gives CDR1 MNHEY, CDR2 SVGAGI. The CDR3 runs 13 residues. CDR3 in amino acids: CASSYAVNTEAFF. CDR3 sequence (DNA): TGTGCCAGCAGTTACGCGGTGAACACTGAAGCTTTCTTT.

This clonotype was observed a handful of times. V gene TRBV6-2 or TRBV6-3 combines with J gene TRBJ2-2, with D perhaps TRBD1 (6 bases). The CDR3 extends over 14 amino acids. V shed 7 bases and J shed 3 bases, with 12 bases lying between them. Germline V lookup: CDR1 MNHEY, CDR2 SVGEGT. In DNA form, the CDR3 reads TGTGCCAGCACCACAGGGTACCACACCGGGGAGCTGTTTTTT. Protein product: CASTTGYHTGELFF.

The V call is TRBV7-9, the J call TRBJ1-4; D gene uncertain. Trimming pared 1 base from V and 8 bases from J, leaving 14 bases between. CDR1 is SEHNR and CDR2 is FQNEAQ in the germline V gene (reference sequence). The CDR3 extends over 15 amino acids. CDR3: CASSLVTDRREKLFF. The CDR3 nucleotides are TGTGCCAGCAGCTTAGTGACGGATAGGAGGGAAAAACTGTTTTTT.

This clonotype was counted once. The chain couples TRBV4-1 to TRBJ2-1; D not certain. The germline CDR1 and CDR2 sequences are MGHRA and YSYEKL. Trimming left V 3 bases short and J 9 bases short, with 12 bases between. The CDR3 is made up of 13 amino acids. In nucleotides, the CDR3 is TGCGCCAGCAGCCAGGGGATGGTCGGTGAGCAGTTCTTC. Its translation: CASSQGMVGEQFF.

Many counts were recorded for this clonotype. The CDR3 region has the DNA TGTGCCAGCAGCCCTCAGGGAGGGAACACTGAAGCTTTCTTT. Translation gives CASSPQGGNTEAFF. The chain has TRBV3-1 and TRBJ1-1; tentative D call: TRBD1 (5 bases). Per the germline V gene, CDR1 is LGHDT and CDR2 is YNNKEL (reference sequence). V was pared by 4 bases and J by 1 base, with 10 bases between. CDR3 length: 14 amino acids.

This clonotype was seen more than once but under ten times. In nucleotides, the CDR3 is TGTGCCAGCAGCAAAACGGGCGGGGCCCTCGGGGATGAGCAGTTCTTC. Its translation: CASSKTGGALGDEQFF. The V and J genes are TRBV7-2 and TRBJ2-1, with D possibly TRBD2 on 6 matching bases. CDR3 length: 16 amino acids. The germline V and J ends were trimmed by 5 bases and 8 bases, with 22 bases remaining between them. Germline V gene data show CDR1 as SGHTA and CDR2 as FQGNSA.

This clonotype has just a few counts. The V call is TRBV18, the J call TRBJ1-1, with a possible D match to TRBD1 (5 bases). Trimming shortened V by 0 bases and J by 3 bases, and 11 bases separated the two germline ends. The CDR3 spans 15 residues. Germline lookup yields CDR1 KGHSH and CDR2 LQKENI. CDR3 bases: TGTGCCAGCTCACCACCCGGTCGCAGGGACACTGAAGCTTTCTTT. Translation gives CASSPPGRRDTEAFF. Full variable domain (outside the CDR3, taken from reference TRBV18 and TRBJ1-1): NAGVMQNPRHLVRRRGQEARLRCSPMKGHSHVYWYRQLPEEGLKFMVYLQKENIIDESGMPKERFSAEFPKEGPSILRIQQVVRGDSAAYFCASSPPGRRDTEAFFGQGTRLTVV.

As DNA, the CDR3 is TGTGCCAGCAGCAAGAGGACAGGGGGAATTGAAAATCAGCCCCAGCATTTT. Residues: CASSKRTGGIENQPQHF. This chain links TRBV13 with TRBJ1-5, with 10 positions matching TRBD1. The V segment lost 5 bases and the J segment 4 bases; nucleotides outside the gene matches: 11. Germline V gene lookup returns CDR1 PRHDT and CDR2 FYEKMQ (reference sequence). CDR3 size: 17 residues.

The chain combines TRBV7-2 with TRBJ1-3; 8 bases match TRBD1. The CDR3 length is 17 residues. The trim removed 5 bases at V and 0 bases at J, leaving 9 bases unmatched. Germline assignment: CDR1 SGHTA and CDR2 FQGNSA. The CDR3, as DNA: TGTGCCAGCAGCGGACAGGGTGGGGGGCCCTCTGGAAACACCATATATTTT. It is translated as CASSGQGGGPSGNTIYF.

This clonotype was seen more than once but under ten times. The CDR3 region has the DNA TGTGCCAGCAGCAGCGGGGAAGCTGCTAACTATGGCTACACCTTC. Translated, it gives CASSSGEAANYGYTF. This rearrangement joins TRBV12-3 or TRBV12-4 to TRBJ1-2; D remains ambiguous. The CDR3 extends over 15 amino acids. The ends were cut back, 6 bases at V and 0 bases at J, with 14 bases in the middle.

V gene TRBV29-1 combines with J gene TRBJ1-1; D perhaps matches TRBD1 (5 bases). Germline V gene data show CDR1 as SQVTM and CDR2 as ANQGSEA. V was trimmed by 6 bases and J by 1 base, leaving 18 bases between them. CDR3 length: 15 residues. The CDR3 nucleotides are TGCAGCGTCCTAAGAGGCGGGGCTGGGAACACTGAAGCTTTCTTT. It is translated as CSVLRGGAGNTEAFF.

This clonotype was recorded a few times. This chain joins TRBV11-2 and TRBJ1-3; D may be TRBD1 (6 bases). Germline V gene lookup returns CDR1 SGHAT and CDR2 FQNNGV. The CDR3 totals 15 residues. V lost 5 bases to trimming and J lost 3 bases, with 14 bases between them. CDR3 DNA: TGTGCCAGCAGCCCATCACAGGGTTTTGGAAACACCATATATTTT. Protein: CASSPSQGFGNTIYF.

This clonotype appeared many times. This sequence joins TRBV4-3 and TRBJ2-3; maybe TRBD1 (6 bases). CDR3 length: 16 amino acids. The V gene lost 1 base and the J gene lost 4 bases, with 15 bases spanning the gap. Germline V gene lookup returns CDR1 LGHNA and CDR2 YSLEER. CDR3 sequence: CASSQVRGYWSDTQYF. In DNA, the CDR3 is TGCGCCAGCAGCCAAGTAAGGGGGTATTGGTCAGATACGCAGTATTTT.

Comments on this clonotype: One end of the junction is discordant with germline, which a read error may explain. This chain links TRBV6-1 with TRBJ2-4; 9 bases match TRBD1. This CDR3 spans 16 amino acids. The germline V gene has CDR1 MNHNS and CDR2 SASEGT. This CDR3 reads CASSESDRGARNIQYF. Written as DNA, the CDR3 is TGTGCCAGCAGTGAATCGGACAGGGGCGCCAGAAACATTCAGTACTTC.

The chain uses TRBV10-3 and TRBJ2-1; D unresolved. Germline-derived CDR1 and CDR2 are ENHRY and SYGVKD. Trimming took 3 bases from V and 5 from J, leaving 11 bases between them. The CDR3 spans 14 residues. CDR3 coding DNA: TGTGCCATCAGTGACTGGATTTTCCACAATGAGCAGTTCTTC. As protein: CAISDWIFHNEQFF.

This clonotype has just a few counts. This chain connects TRBV29-1 to TRBJ2-7, with 8 nucleotides matching TRBD1. The CDR3 extends over 14 amino acids. J gave up 4 bases and V 0 bases, and 5 bases lay outside the gene matches. The germline V gene has CDR1 SQVTM and CDR2 ANQGSEA. The CDR3 loop reads CSVEDRGRQYEQYF. In nucleotides, the CDR3 is TGCAGCGTTGAAGACAGGGGGCGTCAGTACGAGCAGTACTTC.

CDR3 amino acids: CSARLQGDSYNEQFF. The CDR3, as DNA: TGCAGTGCTAGGTTGCAGGGGGACTCCTACAATGAGCAGTTCTTC. The chain combines TRBV20-1 with TRBJ2-1; 7 bases are shared with TRBD1. The ends lost 3 bases at V and 0 bases at J; junction bases unmatched: 5. This CDR3 contains 15 residues. The germline V gene has CDR1 DFQATT and CDR2 SNEGSKA (reference sequence).

The chain links TRBV12-5 to TRBJ1-5; 7 nucleotides line up with TRBD1. With V trimmed by 7 bases and J by 1 base, 7 bases remained unmatched. From germline, CDR1 is LGHNT and CDR2 FRNRAP. The CDR3 contains 15 residues. Here the CDR3 DNA reads TGTGCTAGTGCCCCGGAGGGGGCGAGCAATCAGCCCCAGCATTTT. Protein product: CASAPEGASNQPQHF. Supplemented by reference TRBV12-5 and TRBJ1-5, the full variable domain reads DARVTQTPRHKVTEMGQEVTMRCQPILGHNTVFWYRQTMMQGLELLAYFRNRAPLDDSGMPKDRFSAEMPDATLATLKIQPSEPRDSAVYFCASAPEGASNQPQHFGDGTRLSIL.

J is TRBJ2-7 and V is TRBV12-3 or TRBV12-4; a weak D match, TRBD2 (6 bases). This CDR3 contains 14 residues. V dropped 3 bases and J dropped 2 bases, with 11 bases sitting between them. The CDR3 nucleotides are TGTGCCAGCAGTTTCGTAGCGGCCCCCTACGAGCAGTACTTC. This translates into CASSFVAAPYEQYF.

This clonotype was found a few times. The chain links TRBV20-1 to TRBJ2-2; D call uncertain. This CDR3 has 15 residues. The V end was cut by 0 bases, the J end by 5 bases, with 13 bases between. The V gene's germline CDR1 is DFQATT and CDR2 SNEGSKA (reference sequence). CDR3 nucleotide sequence: TGCAGTGCTAGAGATTCCAGGAAGGGAACCGGGGAGCTGTTTTTT. This codes for CSARDSRKGTGELFF.

V usage is TRBV10-3 and J usage is TRBJ1-1; D is possibly TRBD1 (6 bases). The CDR3 has 13 amino acids. V was shortened by 4 bases and J by 5 bases, with 11 bases between the two germline ends. Germline V CDR1 and CDR2: ENHRY, SYGVKD. The CDR3 region has the DNA TGTGCCATCAGTGGCAGGGGCGATACTGAAGCTTTCTTT. Protein product: CAISGRGDTEAFF.